The sequence of this T cell receptor beta chain was determined in a study of CD8 T cells in Susac syndrome (dated by TCRdb to between 2019 and 2020). The study in broad terms: The study used repertoire sequencing to test whether antigen drove CD8+ T cell activation and differentiation in Susac syndrome. The study compared CD8+ T cell repertoire clonality among around 11 healthy donors, roughly 14 Susac syndrome patients and roughly 16 multiple sclerosis patients.

RNA was extracted using the RNeasy kit, and roughly 0.45 to 1 microgram was reverse transcribed with random hexamers. The immunoSEQ multiplex PCR assay, covering 54 Vbeta and 13 Jbeta segments, was used to amplify TCR beta CDR3 regions. To correct PCR amplification bias, a synthetic template baseline was used for both primer optimization and computational correction. The paper's data handling went like this. Only productive sequences were kept, with reads annotated to V, D and J genes according to IMGT and analyzed in immunoSEQ Analyzer. Clonality was computed as one minus Shannon entropy normalized by log2 of the number of productive unique sequences. For each patient and control, public and private clones were evaluated among the 100 most prevalent clones. A clone was defined as Susac-specific if it was absent from the healthy and MS cohorts, from some 980 published viral clones and from other ImmuneACCESS disease sequences. TCRdb itself trimmed the public reads at Q25 with fastp, ran MiXCR and retained productive beta chains. Every entry covers one CDR3 protein and lists the most common genes and DNA from its rows. For this entry, the V and J calls and clone size follow TCRdb and not the study's own pipeline. This sample gives some 76,000 distinct CDR3 sequences in total; roughly nine tenths of them show up just once. 0.5% to 0.6% of the sample rests with the top ten.

With respect to this clonotype: Which antigen it targets is not known. Base qualities are not provided; no much larger clone lies one nucleotide away.

V is cut by 0 bases and J by 3 bases, and the space between the germline ends is 9 bases. CDR1 MNHNS and CDR2 SASEGT were looked up in the germline V gene. The CDR3 covers 14 residues, taking in both the cysteine and the phenylalanine. Only the CDR3 DNA stays, 42 bases, in frame from base 1. Peripheral blood CD8+ and CD4+ T cells from healthy donors, Susac syndrome patients and multiple sclerosis patients were profiled using high-throughput TCR beta sequencing. Multiple sclerosis controls were treatment-naive patients with stable or active relapsing-remitting disease fulfilling revised McDonald criteria. Bulk CD8+ and CD4+ T cells were purified by magnetic negative isolation, whereas CD8+ TEMRA cells were enriched by FACS. Blood was collected in EDTA tubes and processed within 24 hours, with PBMCs isolated through density gradient centrifugation. PBMCs destined for TCR sequencing were cryopreserved in liquid nitrogen and later thawed in a 37 °C water bath. The sorted or isolated CD4+, CD8+ and CD8+ TEMRA cells reached a purity of at least 90%.

Study-wide findings and limitations: The number of individuals in the TCR sequencing and HLA analysis was acknowledged as relatively small.

This TCR was sampled from a human donor with multiple sclerosis. The sequence links TRBV6-1 to TRBJ2-7; the D gene lacks a confident call. The sequencing sample was made of CD8+ T cells from PBMCs. The CDR3 here reads CASSEARWSYEQYF. In nucleotide form, the sequence is TGTGCCAGCAGTGAAGCGCGGTGGAGCTACGAGCAGTACTTC.